This T cell receptor (beta chain) comes out of a study of shared clonotypes between healthy human individuals. CDR3 length: 15 amino acids. Between the trimmed V and J ends, which lost 5 bases and 0 bases, there was a span of 11 bases. Germline V CDR1 and CDR2: LNHDA, SQIVND (reference sequence). The assay was immunoSEQ multiplex PCR, and TCRdb's table has in-frame clones only and misses some. The table shows approximately 740,000 clones, with about 74% occurring only once. Sequencing was done on a sample of memory CD4+ T cells sorted from blood. Specified subset: CD45RA-negative fraction. This clonotype was sampled from a woman in her 30s in good health. The V and J genes are TRBV19 and TRBJ1-5, with D tentatively TRBD1 (6 bases). This CDR3 reads CASSHRDYSNQPQHF. Written as DNA, the CDR3 is TGTGCCAGTAGTCACAGGGATTATAGCAATCAGCCCCAGCATTTT.